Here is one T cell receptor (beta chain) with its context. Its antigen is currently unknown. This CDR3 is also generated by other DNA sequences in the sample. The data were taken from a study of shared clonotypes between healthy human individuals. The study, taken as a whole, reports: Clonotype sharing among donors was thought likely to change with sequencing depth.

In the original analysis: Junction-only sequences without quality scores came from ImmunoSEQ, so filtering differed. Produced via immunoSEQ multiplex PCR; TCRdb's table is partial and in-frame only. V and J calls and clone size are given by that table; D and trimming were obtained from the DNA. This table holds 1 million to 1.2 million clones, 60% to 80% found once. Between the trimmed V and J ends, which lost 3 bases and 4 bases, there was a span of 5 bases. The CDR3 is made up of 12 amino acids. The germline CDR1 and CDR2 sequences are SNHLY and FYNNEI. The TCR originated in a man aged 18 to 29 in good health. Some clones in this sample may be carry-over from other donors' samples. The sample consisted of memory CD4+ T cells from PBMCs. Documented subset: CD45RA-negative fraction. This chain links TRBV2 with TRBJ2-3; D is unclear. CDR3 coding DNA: TGTGCCAGCAGTGATCGGGCAGATACGCAGTATTTT. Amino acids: CASSDRADTQYF.